A selection of T cell receptor beta chains follows, all from one sample in a study of T cell clonotyping in hematopoietic cell transplantation. Profiled with immunoSEQ multiplex PCR; TCRdb holds only in-frame clones, not every one. Of approximately 4,400 clones detected, just under 70% appear once; the ten largest clones hold about 7.7%. The source material was PBMCs, sampled 100 days after allogeneic stem cell transplant. Receptors were obtained from a male patient between 60 and 69 years old who had an allogeneic stem cell transplant, so the T cells may come from the graft donor. Some clones in this sample may be carry-over from other donors' samples. Each CDR3 is given with its conserved first and last residue. A D gene is named only where the DNA matches it firmly. The size entry is marked missing in some rows and otherwise reads once, few, many or a size class.

J	V	size	D	CDR3	DNA
TRBJ1-2	TRBV9	NA	TRBD1	CASSVATGTVGYTF	TGTGCCAGCAGCGTAGCGACAGGGACCGTAGGCTACACCTTC
TRBJ2-5	TRBV14	NA	NA	CASSQDAGVETQYF	TGTGCCAGCAGCCAAGACGCAGGGGTAGAGACCCAGTACTTC
TRBJ2-2	TRBV4-3	NA	NA	CASSQSSGTVGELFF	TGCGCCAGCAGCCAAAGCTCCGGGACTGTAGGGGAGCTGTTTTTT
TRBJ2-4	TRBV30	NA	NA	CAWSRDIAKNIQYF	TGTGCCTGGAGCAGAGATATAGCCAAAAACATTCAGTACTTC
TRBJ2-2	TRBV9	few	TRBD2	CASSVVPSGKGTGELFF	TGTGCCAGCAGCGTAGTGCCTAGCGGGAAGGGGACCGGGGAGCTGTTTTTT
TRBJ2-7	TRBV14	NA	TRBD1	CASSPRRDRDSYEQYF	TGTGCCAGCAGCCCCCGAAGGGACAGGGACTCCTACGAGCAGTACTTC
TRBJ2-3	TRBV28	NA	TRBD1	CASSKDRGFTDTQYF	TGTGCCAGCAGTAAGGACAGGGGTTTCACAGATACGCAGTATTTT
TRBJ1-2	TRBV30	NA	NA	CAWGDTTTTF	TGTGCCTGGGGGGACACGACTACCACCTTC
TRBJ2-1	TRBV30	NA	TRBD2	CAWSVREFGGRAIYEQFF	TGTGCCTGGAGTGTCCGGGAGTTCGGCGGGAGGGCCATCTATGAGCAGTTCTTC
TRBJ1-5	TRBV19	NA	TRBD1	CASSIGGTGGSQPQHF	TGTGCCAGTAGTATAGGGGGGACAGGGGGCAGTCAGCCCCAGCATTTT
TRBJ1-5	TRBV2	NA	NA	CASGEGYGSNQPQHF	TGTGCCAGCGGAGAGGGGTACGGTAGCAATCAGCCCCAGCATTTT
TRBJ1-2	TRBV19	NA	NA	CASRFGMGPTSYGYTF	TGTGCCAGTAGGTTCGGTATGGGACCAACTTCCTATGGCTACACCTTC
TRBJ2-7	TRBV5-1	NA	NA	CASKGEYEQYF	TGCGCCAGCAAGGGGGAGTACGAGCAGTACTTC
TRBJ2-5	TRBV6-5	NA	NA	CASSYSNSGGSETQYF	TGTGCCAGCAGTTACTCGAACTCGGGCGGGTCAGAGACCCAGTACTTC
TRBJ1-2	TRBV2	NA	TRBD1	CASSEAADRAEGDGYTF	TGTGCCAGCAGTGAAGCCGCGGACAGGGCTGAAGGCGATGGCTACACCTTC
TRBJ1-2	TRBV7-4	NA	NA	CASSLNRQPNYGYTF	TGTGCCAGCAGCTTGAACCGACAGCCGAACTATGGCTACACCTTC
TRBJ2-1	TRBV2	few	TRBD2	CASRTLAGSSNEQFF	TGTGCCAGCAGGACTCTAGCGGGGAGTTCCAATGAGCAGTTCTTC
TRBJ2-7	TRBV6-6	NA	NA	CASSMDYGLGEQYF	TGTGCCAGCAGTATGGACTACGGCCTGGGGGAGCAGTACTTC
TRBJ2-7	TRBV4-3	NA	TRBD1	CASSQAPGQGYEQYF	TGCGCCAGCAGCCAAGCGCCGGGACAGGGCTACGAGCAGTACTTC
TRBJ1-5	TRBV4-1	NA	NA	CASSQEWAGGQPQHF	TGCGCCAGCAGCCAAGAGTGGGCAGGAGGACAGCCCCAGCATTTT
TRBJ2-7	TRBV5-6	NA	NA	CASSFSSEQYF	TGTGCCAGCAGCTTCTCTAGCGAGCAGTACTTC
TRBJ1-1	TRBV30	NA	NA	CAWSGRGGKMAFF	TGTGCCTGGAGTGGGAGGGGAGGTAAGATGGCTTTCTTT
TRBJ2-3	TRBV5-1	NA	TRBD1	CASTRTGDGFDTQYF	TGCGCCAGCACCCGGACAGGGGATGGTTTTGATACGCAGTATTTT
TRBJ2-2	TRBV7-9	NA	NA	CASWGQNTGELFF	TGTGCCAGCTGGGGACAGAACACCGGGGAGCTGTTTTTT
TRBJ1-5	TRBV19	large	NA	CASSIGIQPQHF	TGTGCCAGTAGTATAGGGATTCAGCCCCAGCATTTT
TRBJ1-2	TRBV7-9	NA	NA	CASSRFQDGANYGYTF	TGTGCCAGCAGCCGTTTCCAGGACGGAGCTAACTATGGCTACACCTTC
TRBJ2-7	TRBV10-1	NA	NA	CASIPGPEPHEQYF	TGCGCCAGCATTCCGGGGCCAGAGCCCCACGAGCAGTACTTC
TRBJ1-1	TRBV4-1	NA	NA	CASSHEGRNTEAFF	TGCGCCAGCAGCCATGAAGGACGGAACACTGAAGCTTTCTTT
TRBJ2-7	TRBV28	NA	NA	CASSLRWQASYEQYF	TGTGCCAGCAGTTTAAGGTGGCAGGCCTCCTACGAGCAGTACTTC
TRBJ1-2	TRBV19	NA	NA	CASSIASYSNYGYTF	TGTGCCAGTAGTATAGCGAGCTATTCTAACTATGGCTACACCTTC
TRBJ2-2	TRBV10-3	NA	NA	CAIRTASYTGELFF	TGTGCCATTAGGACGGCGAGTTACACCGGGGAGCTGTTTTTT
TRBJ2-3	TRBV4-3	NA	NA	CASSQGPGGRGDTQYF	TGCGCCAGCAGCCAAGGCCCGGGCGGAAGGGGTGATACGCAGTATTTT
TRBJ2-3	TRBV5-8	NA	TRBD2	CANIWGGSDTQYF	TGTGCCAACATCTGGGGGGGGTCAGATACGCAGTATTTT
TRBJ2-2	TRBV7-6	few	NA	CASSLDVGGSNTGELFF	TGTGCCAGCAGCTTAGACGTCGGGGGTTCGAACACCGGGGAGCTGTTTTTT
TRBJ1-2	TRBV4-1	large	NA	CASSQGHHDYGYTF	TGCGCCAGCAGCCAAGGACACCACGACTATGGCTACACCTTC
TRBJ1-2	TRBV7-9	NA	NA	CASSFLGGNYGYTF	TGTGCCAGCAGCTTTCTCGGGGGCAACTATGGCTACACCTTC
TRBJ2-1	TRBV9	NA	TRBD2	CASSVRTSGSHYNEQFF	TGTGCCAGCAGCGTTCGGACTAGCGGGAGCCACTACAATGAGCAGTTCTTC
TRBJ2-1	TRBV10-3	NA	NA	CAIRGRSSYNEQFF	TGTGCCATCAGGGGACGCAGCTCCTACAATGAGCAGTTCTTC
TRBJ2-5	TRBV27	NA	TRBD1	CASSLKTGGLQETQYF	TGTGCCAGCAGTTTAAAGACAGGGGGCTTACAAGAGACCCAGTACTTC
TRBJ2-1	TRBV6-6	NA	TRBD2	CASSWTSYNEQFF	TGTGCCAGCAGTTGGACTAGCTACAATGAGCAGTTCTTC